This entry lists 19 T cell receptor beta chains sequenced from one sample in a study of blood T cell repertoires in COVID-19. Method: immunoSEQ multiplex PCR; TCRdb's copy keeps in-frame clones and lacks some. There are roughly 200,000 clones in the sample; 75% to 90% occur only once, and less than 1.5% lies in the top ten. Material for sequencing was PBMCs or T cells enriched from blood (not recorded which). These receptors all come from a man aged 25-40 years who had recovered from COVID-19.

The chain recombines TRBV30 with TRBJ2-2; the D gene is possibly TRBD1 (8 bases). V was pared by 3 bases and J by 3 bases, with 17 bases between. CDR3 length equals 16 residues. CDR1 GTSNPN and CDR2 SVGIG come from the germline V gene (reference sequence). The DNA of the CDR3 is TGTGCCTGGAGCCAGGGGGCCGGGGGGTACACCGGGGAGCTGTTTTTT. As protein: CAWSQGAGGYTGELFF.

This chain links TRBV14 with TRBJ1-5; D not certain. V was shortened by 0 bases and J by 2 bases, with 17 bases between the two germline ends. The CDR3 has 18 amino acids. CDR1 and CDR2 (germline): SGHDN, FVKESK. CDR3 region: CASSQDEARNPGNQPQHF. The DNA of the CDR3 is TGTGCCAGCAGCCAAGACGAGGCGCGGAACCCGGGCAATCAGCCCCAGCATTTT.

This rearrangement joins TRBV19 to TRBJ2-3; 9 bases are shared with TRBD1. The CDR3 has 16 residues. The V gene's germline CDR1 is LNHDA and CDR2 SQIVND (reference sequence). V was clipped by 5 bases and J by 4 bases; unmatched bases: 10. CDR3 sequence: CASSSHRGLEADTQYF. The CDR3 nucleotides read TGTGCCAGTAGTTCTCACAGGGGGCTAGAGGCAGATACGCAGTATTTT. The complete variable domain, with remaining parts taken from reference TRBV19 and TRBJ2-3, reads DGGITQSPKYLFRKEGQNVTLSCEQNLNHDAMYWYRQDPGQGLRLIYYSQIVNDFQKGDIAEGYSVSREKKESFPLTVTSAQKNPTAFYLCASSSHRGLEADTQYFGPGTRLTVL.

The rearrangement joins TRBV7-8 to TRBJ1-5; D is perhaps TRBD1 (5 bases). The length of the CDR3 is 18 residues. Germline V lookup: CDR1 SGHVS, CDR2 FQNEAQ. Trimming removed 3 bases at V and 4 bases at J, with 22 bases between. Written as DNA, the CDR3 is TGTGCCAGCAGCTTGGAAAAACAGGATATACTCCGGAATCAGCCCCAGCATTTT. It codes for CASSLEKQDILRNQPQHF.

The sample holds one count of this clone. This chain uses TRBV12-3 or TRBV12-4 with TRBJ1-1; D might be TRBD1 (6 bases). Trimming took off 3 bases at V and 11 bases at J, with 13 bases between the two ends. The CDR3 spans 12 residues. CDR3 in DNA: TGTGCCAGCAGTTTGAACAGGGAGATTGCTTTCTTT. It codes for CASSLNREIAFF.

The chain carries TRBV6-6 and TRBJ2-7; weak D call: TRBD1 (6 bases). Germline V gives CDR1 MNHNY, CDR2 SVGAGI (reference sequence). This CDR3 has 15 amino acids. V lost 6 bases to trimming and J lost 0 bases, with 15 bases between them. The CDR3 DNA sequence: TGTGCCAGCAGCCCCCCGAAAGGGGGCTCCTACGAGCAGTACTTC. This codes for CASSPPKGGSYEQYF.

The chain joins TRBV7-8 to TRBJ1-1; 7 bases match TRBD1. The length of the CDR3 is 14 residues. CDR1 SGHVS and CDR2 FQNEAQ come from the germline V gene. V dropped 2 bases and J dropped 4; count of bases not matched to a gene: 4. The CDR3 loop is CASSLTGDPTEAFF. In nucleotides, the CDR3 is TGTGCCAGCAGCTTAACAGGGGATCCCACTGAAGCTTTCTTT.

This clone was seen once. The genes are TRBV5-4 and TRBJ2-7, with 9 bases identical to TRBD1. Germline V CDR1 and CDR2: SGHNT, YYREEE (reference sequence). J lost 2 bases, V lost 4 bases, and 1 base had no gene match. The CDR3 is 13 residues long. CDR3 in amino acids: CASSRQGAYEQYF. The CDR3 DNA follows: TGTGCCAGCAGCCGACAGGGGGCCTACGAGCAGTACTTC.

The rearrangement links TRBV7-8 to TRBJ2-2, with D possibly being TRBD1 (6 bases). V was trimmed by 7 bases and J by 1 base, leaving 16 bases between them. This CDR3 has 16 amino acids. The germline V gene encodes CDR1 SGHVS and CDR2 FQNEAQ. The CDR3 loop reads CASTYKTGLNTGELFF. Written as DNA, the CDR3 is TGTGCCAGCACCTACAAAACAGGGTTGAACACCGGGGAGCTGTTTTTT.

The chain recombines TRBV6-5 with TRBJ2-7; TRBD1 matches 10 bases. This CDR3 spans 14 amino acids. Germline CDR1 reads MNHEY; CDR2 reads SVGAGI. The V gene end was trimmed by 3 bases and the J gene end by 6 bases; junction bases not matched to a gene: 5. CDR3 nucleotides: TGTGCCAGCAGTTATCAGACAGGGGGCCGCGAGCAGTACTTC. Protein product: CASSYQTGGREQYF.

The chain couples TRBV18 to TRBJ1-2; TRBD1 aligns across 8 bases. Germline values: CDR1 KGHSH, CDR2 LQKENI. The CDR3 loop spans 14 amino acids. With V trimmed by 2 bases and J by 7 bases, 6 bases remained unmatched. CDR3 sequence (DNA): TGTGCCAGCTCACCAACCAGGGGGCAGGGTGGCTACACCTTC. Translation: CASSPTRGQGGYTF.

V and J are TRBV5-1 and TRBJ1-1; perhaps TRBD1 as D (6 bases). Germline V gene sequence: CDR1 SGHRS, CDR2 YFSETQ. The length of the CDR3 is 14 residues. The germline V and J ends were trimmed by 0 bases and 1 base, with 7 bases remaining between them. In nucleotides, the CDR3 is TGCGCCAGCAGCTTGGAGGGACAGAACACTGAAGCTTTCTTT. This translates into CASSLEGQNTEAFF.

The chain combines TRBV5-1 with TRBJ2-3; 9 bases agree with TRBD2. Germline V gene sequence: CDR1 SGHRS, CDR2 YFSETQ. The trim removed 5 bases at V and 6 bases at J, leaving 7 bases unmatched. This CDR3 has 14 residues. As DNA, the CDR3 is TGCGCCAGCAGAGGGACTAGCCAGGGGGATACGCAGTATTTT. Amino acid sequence: CASRGTSQGDTQYF.

The rearrangement uses TRBV3-1 (or the pseudogene TRBV3-2) and TRBJ2-7; no definite D call. The CDR3 loop spans 11 amino acids. The ends were cut back, 2 bases at V and 3 bases at J, with 2 bases in the middle. Germline CDR1 reads LGHDT; CDR2 reads YNNKEL (reference sequence). Here the CDR3 DNA reads TGTGCCAGCAGCCAATACTACGAGCAGTACTTC. Translated: CASSQYYEQYF.

The rearrangement joins TRBV19 to TRBJ1-6; 11 positions match TRBD1. CDR3 length equals 17 residues. Per germline, CDR1 LNHDA and CDR2 SQIVND (reference sequence). V lost 7 bases, J lost 9 bases, and 14 bases stayed unmatched. This chain's CDR3 is CASMNFGTGGLGSPLHF. CDR3 DNA: TGTGCCAGTATGAATTTCGGGACAGGGGGATTGGGTTCACCCCTCCACTTT.

This rearrangement joins TRBV5-4 to TRBJ1-4; D is undetermined. Trimming cost V 0 bases and J 7 bases, with 10 bases left between them. Germline CDR1 and CDR2: SGHNT and YYREEE (reference sequence). CDR3 length: 14 residues. The CDR3 here is CASSLVTEGEKLFF. In DNA, the CDR3 is TGTGCCAGCAGCTTGGTAACAGAGGGTGAAAAACTGTTTTTT.

The rearrangement links TRBV19 to TRBJ2-2, with 11 bases aligning to TRBD1. CDR1 LNHDA and CDR2 SQIVND come from the germline V gene (reference sequence). The CDR3 is made up of 17 amino acids. Germline trimming cut 6 bases from V and 2 bases from J; bases unmatched to any gene: 8. CDR3 nucleotide sequence: TGTGCCAGTAGCACAGGGACAGGGGGGTCAAACACCGGGGAGCTGTTTTTT. This encodes CASSTGTGGSNTGELFF.

This rearrangement joins TRBV29-1 to TRBJ1-5; 7 positions agree with TRBD1. Germline CDR1 is SQVTM and CDR2 is ANQGSEA. The CDR3 is made up of 11 amino acids. Unmatched junction bases numbered 6, after V lost 6 bases and J lost 10 bases. The CDR3 DNA reads TGCAGCGTCGACAGGGACAGTCCCCAGCATTTT. This sequence encodes CSVDRDSPQHF.

V and J are TRBV5-4 and TRBJ2-3; TRBD2 matches 7 bases. This CDR3 is 15 amino acids long. V shed 0 bases, J shed 1 base, and the junction held 2 bases outside the gene matches. Germline V gene data show CDR1 as SGHNT and CDR2 as YYREEE (reference sequence). This CDR3 reads CASSLGDYGTDTQYF. For the CDR3, the DNA is TGTGCCAGCAGCTTGGGGGACTACGGCACAGATACGCAGTATTTT.